The entry below describes one T cell receptor beta chain. The antigen is unknown. This table comes from immunoSEQ multiplex PCR, and its TCRdb copy is limited to in-frame clones, with some not included. The sample consists of roughly 120,000 clones, about 82% of them appearing once. This CDR3 is built from 18 residues. The V end was cut by 4 bases, the J end by 4 bases, with 24 bases between. The germline V gene encodes CDR1 SGHNT and CDR2 YYREEE (reference sequence). This record belongs to a study of T cell responses to AZD1222 COVID-19 vaccine. General observations from the study: Nearly half of spike-specific TCRs reportedly target variant regions that are unmutated in the B.1.351 and B.1.1.7 variants.

The rearrangement uses TRBV5-4 and TRBJ1-3, with D possibly TRBD1 on 6 matching bases. The source of this sequence is an adult in good health. The sequenced sample was peripheral blood, obtained on day 0 of AZD1222 vaccination. CDR3 nucleotides: TGTGCCAGCAGCCTTGCGGCCAGGGGCGCGCTGGCGGGAAACACCATATATTTT. This codes for CASSLAARGALAGNTIYF.